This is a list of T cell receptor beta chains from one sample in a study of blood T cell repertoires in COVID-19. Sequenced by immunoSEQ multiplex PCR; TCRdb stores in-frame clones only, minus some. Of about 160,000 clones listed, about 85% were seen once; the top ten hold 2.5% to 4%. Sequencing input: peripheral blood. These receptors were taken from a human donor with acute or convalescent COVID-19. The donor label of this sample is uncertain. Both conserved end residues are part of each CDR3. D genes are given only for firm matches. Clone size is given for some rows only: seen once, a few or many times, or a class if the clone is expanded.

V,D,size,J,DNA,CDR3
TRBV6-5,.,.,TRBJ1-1,TGTGCCAGCAGTTATTCCCTGGACTCCAACACTGAAGCTTTCTTT,CASSYSLDSNTEAFF
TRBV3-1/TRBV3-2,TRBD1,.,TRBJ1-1,TGTGCCAGCAGCCATAACGGACAGGCTGAAGCTTTCTTT,CASSHNGQAEAFF
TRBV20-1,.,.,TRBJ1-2,TGCAGTGCCTGGGGGGGCTATGGCTACACCTTC,CSAWGGYGYTF
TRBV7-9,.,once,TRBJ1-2,TGTGCCAGCAGCACCCCCTCGTTCCAAGGGGGAGGCTACACCTTC,CASSTPSFQGGGYTF
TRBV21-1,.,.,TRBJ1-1,TGTGCCAGCAGCAATGGGTTGGACAGGGGGTCCCCTAGGAAAGCTTTCTTT,CASSNGLDRGSPRKAFF
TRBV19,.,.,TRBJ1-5,TGTGCCAGTAGTGGGCGACAGAATTCTCTAGGCTATAGCAATCAGCCCCAGCATTTT,CASSGRQNSLGYSNQPQHF
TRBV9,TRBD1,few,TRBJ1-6,TGTGCCAGCAGCGCAGGACAGGGGTACCCCTATAATTCACCCCTCCACTTT,CASSAGQGYPYNSPLHF
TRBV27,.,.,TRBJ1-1,TGTGCCAGCAGTTCATTACCAGGGGTCCGGACTGAAGCTTTCTTT,CASSSLPGVRTEAFF
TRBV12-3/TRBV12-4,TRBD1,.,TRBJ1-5,TGTGCCAGCAACAGACAGGGTGATCAGCCCCAGCATTTT,CASNRQGDQPQHF
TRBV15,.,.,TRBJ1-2,TGTGCCACCAGCAGCCGTGGGGCTAGGAGCTACACCTTC,CATSSRGARSYTF
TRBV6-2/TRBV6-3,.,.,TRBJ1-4,TGTGCCAGCAGTTATTGGCAGTATAATGAAAAACTGTTTTTT,CASSYWQYNEKLFF
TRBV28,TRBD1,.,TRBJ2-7,TGTGCCAGCAGGTCCGGGACAGGGCTTTCCTACGAGCAGTACTTC,CASRSGTGLSYEQYF
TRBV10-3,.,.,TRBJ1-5,TGTGCCACCCGAGGAGATAGCAATCAGCCCCAGCATTTT,CATRGDSNQPQHF
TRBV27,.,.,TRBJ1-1,TGTGCCAGCAGTTTTCTAGGGGACACTGAAGCTTTCTTT,CASSFLGDTEAFF
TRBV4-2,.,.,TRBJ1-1,TGTGCCAGCAGCCAAGACCCTGGAGCGGCGGCTTTCTTT,CASSQDPGAAAFF
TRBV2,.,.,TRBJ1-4,TGTGCCAGCAGTTTCCAGGAAAAACTGTTTTTT,CASSFQEKLFF
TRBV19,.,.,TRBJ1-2,TGTGCCAGCAACAGGGACTATGGCTACACCTTC,CASNRDYGYTF
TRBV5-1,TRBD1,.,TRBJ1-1,TGCGCCAGCAGCCCCGGACAGGGCCCCACTGAAGCTTTCTTT,CASSPGQGPTEAFF
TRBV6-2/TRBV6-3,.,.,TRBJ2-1,TGTGCCAGCAGTTACGACAGGACCGTCAATGAGCAGTTCTTC,CASSYDRTVNEQFF
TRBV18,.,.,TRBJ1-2,TGTGCCAGCTCACCCGACAAAAGCTATGGCTACACCTTC,CASSPDKSYGYTF
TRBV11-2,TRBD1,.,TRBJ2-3,TGTGCCAGCAGACAGTTGGTTCCTCCGGGACAGGGTTTAGATACGCAGTATTTT,CASRQLVPPGQGLDTQYF
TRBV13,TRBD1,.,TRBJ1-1,TGTGCCAGCAGCTTAGGGGACAGGGAAAACACTGAAGCTTTCTTT,CASSLGDRENTEAFF
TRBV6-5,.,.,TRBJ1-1,TGTGCCAGCAGAAATTCCGGGGGGGGCACTGAAGCTTTCTTT,CASRNSGGGTEAFF
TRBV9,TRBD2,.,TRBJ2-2,TGTGCCAGCAGCGTAGGACTAGCGACGAACACCGGGGAGCTGTTTTTT,CASSVGLATNTGELFF
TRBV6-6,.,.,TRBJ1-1,TGTGCCAGCAGTAATGGAGTAGGAACTGAAGCTTTCTTT,CASSNGVGTEAFF
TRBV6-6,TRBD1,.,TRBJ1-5,TGTGCCAGCAGCCGTGACAGGGCAGGGCCCCAGCATTTT,CASSRDRAGPQHF
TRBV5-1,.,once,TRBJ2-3,TGCGCCAGCAGCTTGAGCGCAACTAGCACAGATACGCAGTATTTT,CASSLSATSTDTQYF
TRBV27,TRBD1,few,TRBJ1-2,TGTGCCAGCAGCTCCGACAGGGGGTATGGCTACACCTTC,CASSSDRGYGYTF
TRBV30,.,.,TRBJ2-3,TGTGCCTGGAGGGGCGGGGGCCGCACAGATACGCAGTATTTT,CAWRGGGRTDTQYF
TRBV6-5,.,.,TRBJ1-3,TGTGCCAGCAGCTCCATCACTAGCTCTGGAAACACCATATATTTT,CASSSITSSGNTIYF
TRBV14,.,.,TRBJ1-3,TGTGCCAGCAGCCTCCGGGGGGGGAGCTCTGGAAACACCATATATTTT,CASSLRGGSSGNTIYF